The 21 T cell receptor beta chains presented below share a single source sample, sequenced in a study of blood T cell repertoires in COVID-19. Assay used: immunoSEQ multiplex PCR; TCRdb lists only in-frame clones, some missing. This sample carries 250,000 to 300,000 clones, about nine tenths of them seen once, and the ten largest clones take 3%. Sequencing input: peripheral blood. These receptors were taken from a woman aged 30 to 39 with active or convalescent COVID-19.

Concerning this clone itself: The DNA is left out, because the CDR3 cannot be placed on it with certainty; the CDR3 is given as TCRdb lists it. This chain joins TRBV19 and TRBJ1-5; the table's D call TRBD1 went unverified against the DNA. CDR1 is LNHDA, CDR2 SQIVND, per germline (reference sequence). The CDR3 has 14 residues if both end residues are counted. The CDR3 reads CASTSDRAYQPQHF.

On this clone itself: One end of the junction varies from germline; a read error may be responsible. The V and J genes are TRBV19 and TRBJ1-5; 8 positions match TRBD1. The germline gives CDR1 LNHDA, CDR2 SQIVND (reference sequence). CDR3 size: 13 residues. The CDR3 DNA is TGTGCCAGTAGTGTAGACAGGGGTCAGCCCCAGCATTTT. This gives the protein CASSVDRGQPQHF.

The chain is built from TRBV19 and TRBJ1-5; D is perhaps TRBD1 (6 bases). The CDR3 loop spans 15 amino acids. V lost 4 bases and J lost 2, with 12 bases in between. CDR1 LNHDA and CDR2 SQIVND come from the germline V gene (reference sequence). The CDR3 spells CASSNHRDRNQPQHF. In DNA, the CDR3 is TGTGCCAGTAGTAATCACAGGGATCGCAATCAGCCCCAGCATTTT. The full variable domain, completed using reference TRBV19 and TRBJ1-5, is DGGITQSPKYLFRKEGQNVTLSCEQNLNHDAMYWYRQDPGQGLRLIYYSQIVNDFQKGDIAEGYSVSREKKESFPLTVTSAQKNPTAFYLCASSNHRDRNQPQHFGDGTRLSIL.

This clone was found a few times. The J gene is TRBJ1-2, the V gene TRBV23-1; TRBD1 aligns across 9 bases. TRBV23-1 falls under the ORF class, with uncertain function. This CDR3 has 18 amino acids. After removal of 1 base from V and 3 bases from J, the junction contained 12 bases not matched to a gene. CDR3 sequence (DNA): TGCGCCAGCAGTCAATTCGTCCGCTGGGACAGGGATGACTATGGCTACACCTTC. This translates into CASSQFVRWDRDDYGYTF.

The chain combines TRBV30 with TRBJ1-1; D gene ambiguous. The CDR3 contains 12 residues. Germline lookup yields CDR1 GTSNPN and CDR2 SVGIG (reference sequence). Trimming cost V 0 bases and J 5 bases, with 7 bases left between them. The CDR3 spells CAWSVIFTEAFF. The DNA for the CDR3 is TGTGCCTGGAGTGTAATCTTTACTGAAGCTTTCTTT.

This chain uses TRBV18 with TRBJ2-2; 12 positions match TRBD1. From germline, CDR1 is KGHSH and CDR2 LQKENI. This CDR3 has 16 amino acids. The J segment lost 10 bases and the V segment lost 3 bases, leaving 9 bases of the junction unmatched. The CDR3 region is CASSPSGGQGASELFF. The CDR3 DNA sequence: TGTGCCAGCTCACCCTCGGGGGGACAGGGGGCTTCGGAGCTGTTTTTT.

This chain links TRBV30 with TRBJ1-4; 8 bases agree with TRBD1. Germline V CDR1 and CDR2: GTSNPN, SVGIG (reference sequence). The CDR3 runs to 15 residues. V shed 1 base and J 3 bases; nucleotides not matched to a gene: 4. CDR3 protein: CAWSDTGGPNEKLFF. CDR3 nucleotides: TGTGCCTGGAGTGATACAGGGGGGCCTAATGAAAAACTGTTTTTT.

This sequence joins TRBV28 and TRBJ2-7; the D gene is possibly TRBD1 (6 bases). Trimming removed 2 bases at V and 3 bases at J, with 11 bases between. The CDR3 length is 14 residues. CDR1 and CDR2 (germline): MDHEN, SYDVKM. CDR3 nucleotides: TGTGCCAGCAGTTTAGGGCAGGGGTTCTACGAGCAGTACTTC. Amino acid sequence: CASSLGQGFYEQYF.

The genes are TRBV5-1 and TRBJ2-7; 8 nucleotides match TRBD2. The CDR3 contains 15 residues. Germline V gives CDR1 SGHRS, CDR2 YFSETQ. V shed 4 bases, J shed 4 bases, and the junction held 10 bases outside the gene matches. In DNA, the CDR3 is TGCGCCAGCAGCCAGACGCGAGCGGGGGTTTACGAGCAGTACTTC. The encoded protein is CASSQTRAGVYEQYF. Based on the CDR3 plus reference TRBV5-1 and TRBJ2-7, the full variable domain is KAGVTQTPRYLIKTRGQQVTLSCSPISGHRSVSWYQQTPGQGLQFLFEYFSETQRNKGNFPGRFSGRQFSNSRSEMNVSTLELGDSALYLCASSQTRAGVYEQYFGPGTRLTVT.

This clone was found once. CDR3 in amino acids: CASSRVGGAGEAFF. The CDR3 DNA reads TGCGCCAGCAGTCGCGTCGGGGGGGCCGGTGAAGCTTTCTTT. V and J are TRBV10-1 and TRBJ1-1, with a possible D match to TRBD1 (6 bases). Germline loops: CDR1 WNHNN, CDR2 SYGVQD (reference sequence). V lost 5 bases, J lost 7 bases, and 17 bases lay in between. CDR3 length equals 14 residues.

The V gene is TRBV19, the J gene TRBJ1-4, with 9 positions matching TRBD1. The germline V gene encodes CDR1 LNHDA and CDR2 SQIVND (reference sequence). The CDR3 spans 16 residues. V trimming: 6 bases; J trimming: 2 bases; junction bases outside the gene matches: 7. The CDR3 DNA reads TGTGCCAGTAGATACCAAGGACAGGGGACTAATGAAAAACTGTTTTTT. Translation: CASRYQGQGTNEKLFF.

This sequence joins TRBV6-2 or TRBV6-3 and TRBJ1-1; possibly TRBD1 for D (5 bases). Trimming took off 4 bases at V and 6 bases at J, with 21 bases between the two ends. Germline CDR1 and CDR2: MNHEY and SVGEGT. CDR3 length: 16 amino acids. CDR3 DNA sequence: TGTGCCAGCAGTTCTCCTAGACAGACCCTCGGCGCTGAAGCTTTCTTT. This codes for CASSSPRQTLGAEAFF.

The chain uses TRBV4-2 and TRBJ1-5; 8 bases are a match to TRBD1. Germline loops: CDR1 LGHNA, CDR2 YNFKEQ. V trimming: 1 base; J trimming: 2 bases; junction bases outside the gene matches: 7. The CDR3 extends over 17 amino acids. The CDR3 nucleotides read TGTGCCAGCAGCCAAGGGGTGGACAGGGCAGGCAATCAGCCCCAGCATTTT. It codes for CASSQGVDRAGNQPQHF.

Here the CDR3 DNA reads TGTGCCAGCAGTGAGGGGACAGGGGGCTACGAGCAGTACTTC. Translating it yields CASSEGTGGYEQYF. The chain carries TRBV6-4 and TRBJ2-7; 11 nucleotides agree with TRBD1. In germline, CDR1 is MRHNA, CDR2 SNTAGT. The junction had 1 base not matched to a gene; V was cut back by 3 bases and J by 3 bases. The CDR3 loop spans 14 amino acids.

The chain is built from TRBV4-3 and TRBJ2-3; 7 nucleotides agree with TRBD2. The CDR3 is made up of 19 amino acids. Germline CDR1 reads LGHNA; CDR2 reads YSLEER. Trimming at V came to 0 bases and at J to 1 base, leaving 13 bases not matched to a gene. The CDR3 sequence is CASSQDQNPASGGTDTQYF. The CDR3 DNA follows: TGCGCCAGCAGCCAAGATCAGAATCCCGCTAGCGGAGGCACAGATACGCAGTATTTT.

CDR3 nucleotide sequence: TGTGCCAGCTCACCCTGGACAGTCTCAGACACCATATATTTT. As protein: CASSPWTVSDTIYF. V and J are TRBV18 and TRBJ1-3, with D possibly being TRBD1 (6 bases). The CDR3 is made up of 14 amino acids. V lost 3 bases to trimming and J lost 8 bases, with 14 bases between them. Germline-derived CDR1 and CDR2 are KGHSH and LQKENI.

This clone was seen once. The rearrangement links TRBV9 to TRBJ1-5; D not certain. Germline V gene lookup returns CDR1 SGDLS and CDR2 YYNGEE. Deletions cut 0 bases from V and 6 bases from J, with 10 bases between. The CDR3 runs 14 residues. The CDR3 nucleotides are TGTGCCAGCAGCGTAGGGGCCCTGGGTCAGCCCCAGCATTTT. Translation: CASSVGALGQPQHF.

This clone was seen a handful of times. This chain links TRBV30 with TRBJ1-6, with D tentatively TRBD1 (5 bases). Germline values: CDR1 GTSNPN, CDR2 SVGIG (reference sequence). CDR3 size: 16 residues. Trimming pared 1 base from V and 3 bases from J, leaving 13 bases between. CDR3 nucleotide sequence: TGTGCCTGGAGTGCTGCTCAGGGATACTATAATTCACCCCTCCACTTT. It specifies CAWSAAQGYYNSPLHF.

This rearrangement joins TRBV3-1 (or the pseudogene TRBV3-2) to TRBJ1-1; no definite D call. The V end was cut by 2 bases, the J end by 3 bases, with 7 bases between. The CDR3 runs to 13 residues. Germline-derived CDR1 and CDR2 are LGHDT and YNNKEL (reference sequence). CDR3 residues: CASSQTRYTEAFF. DNA of the CDR3: TGTGCCAGCAGCCAAACCAGATACACTGAAGCTTTCTTT.

For the CDR3, the DNA is TGCGCCAGCAGCTTGGCCAGCGGGGGCCACCAAGAGACCCAGTACTTC. It codes for CASSLASGGHQETQYF. The rearrangement links TRBV5-1 to TRBJ2-5; 8 bases are a match to TRBD2. The CDR3 runs to 16 residues. Trimming cost V 0 bases and J 0 bases; bases outside gene matches: 4. From germline, CDR1 is SGHRS and CDR2 YFSETQ.

The V call is TRBV4-1, the J call TRBJ1-2; the D gene is possibly TRBD1 (5 bases). Between the trimmed V and J ends, which lost 1 base and 4 bases, there was a span of 13 bases. Germline lookup yields CDR1 MGHRA and CDR2 YSYEKL. The CDR3 runs 15 residues. The CDR3 bases are TGCGCCAGCAGCCAAGGCCAGGGAGGAACCTATGGCTACACCTTC. Translated: CASSQGQGGTYGYTF.